These 28 T cell receptor beta chains share one sample of origin, sequenced in a study of a mutant IDH1 vaccine in newly diagnosed glioma. Time point meaning: week 47, end of study. Each vaccine dose was 300 ug of mutant IDH1 20-mer peptide, with topical imiquimod. Profiling relied on immunoSEQ multiplex PCR, and the TCRdb table lists in-frame clones only, not all of them. The sample lists around 23,000 clones, approximately 81% occurring once. The antigens for these receptors are not known. This material consisted of PBMCs, taken from a glioma patient whose treatment included an IDH1 peptide vaccine. The receptors shown here come from a man aged 40-49 years with glioma.

The chain has TRBV27 and TRBJ2-6; 7 nucleotides match TRBD2. Germline V gene lookup returns CDR1 MNHEY and CDR2 SMNVEV (reference sequence). The V segment lost 3 bases and the J segment 4 bases; nucleotides outside the gene matches: 3. This CDR3 contains 15 residues. CDR3 DNA: TGTGCCAGCAGTTTGCGGGAGACCGGGGCCAACGTCCTGACTTTC. It codes for CASSLRETGANVLTF.

The chain recombines TRBV14 with TRBJ2-1; no reliable D call. Germline CDR1 is SGHDN and CDR2 is FVKESK. This CDR3 spans 12 amino acids. Trimming left V 4 bases short and J 9 bases short, with 10 bases between. This chain's CDR3 is CASSPRNSEQFF. The CDR3 DNA follows: TGTGCCAGCAGCCCGCGAAATAGTGAGCAGTTCTTC.

The chain's CDR3 is CASSLVFTGSRTGRGGYTF. CDR3 coding DNA: TGTGCCAGCAGCTTAGTCTTTACAGGGTCCCGGACAGGTAGAGGCGGCTACACCTTC. V gene TRBV7-8 combines with J gene TRBJ1-2, with TRBD1 matching over 7 bases. This CDR3 is 19 amino acids long. The V segment lost 1 base and the J segment 8 bases; nucleotides outside the gene matches: 22. Germline CDR1 and CDR2: SGHVS and FQNEAQ.

The CDR3 nucleotides are TGTGCCATCAAGGGTGGGTGGGGCCAAGAGACCCAGTACTTC. Translation: CAIKGGWGQETQYF. This chain connects TRBV10-3 to TRBJ2-5; D call uncertain. The CDR3 sequence is 14 residues long. V lost 7 bases and J lost 1, with 13 bases in between. Germline V gene sequence: CDR1 ENHRY, CDR2 SYGVKD.

The chain combines TRBV4-3 with TRBJ2-1; 14 positions agree with TRBD2. The CDR3 is 18 amino acids. Trimming cost V 0 bases and J 9 bases; bases outside gene matches: 10. Germline lookup yields CDR1 LGHNA and CDR2 YSLEER. Here the CDR3 DNA reads TGCGCCAGCAGCCAAGAGATTCAGGGGACTAGCGGGAGTGGTGAGCAGTTCTTC. Translated: CASSQEIQGTSGSGEQFF.

The chain recombines TRBV19 with TRBJ2-1; 13 bases agree with TRBD2. The CDR3 is 16 residues long. Germline values: CDR1 LNHDA, CDR2 SQIVND (reference sequence). V lost 5 bases and J lost 9; bases outside the gene matches: 10. CDR3 bases: TGTGCCAGTAGTTTTCAACTAGCGGGAGGGCGGAGTGAGCAGTTCTTC. Amino acids: CASSFQLAGGRSEQFF.

The chain links TRBV15 to TRBJ2-2; no clear D gene. The CDR3 is 15 residues long. The germline V gene encodes CDR1 LNHNV and CDR2 YYDKDF (reference sequence). Trimming shortened V by 1 base and J by 5 bases, and 11 bases separated the two germline ends. CDR3 in amino acids: CATSRAGSGTGELFF. The CDR3 bases are TGTGCCACCAGCAGAGCTGGTTCTGGGACCGGGGAGCTGTTTTTT.

The CDR3 DNA is TGCGCCAGCAGCAGAAACCCGGGGTACGAGCAGTACTTC. Translated: CASSRNPGYEQYF. The gene calls are TRBV5-1 and TRBJ2-7; TRBD2 might be the D (5 bases). Germline-derived CDR1 and CDR2 are SGHRS and YFSETQ. The CDR3 contains 13 residues. V was trimmed by 4 bases and J by 4 bases, leaving 12 bases between them.

This rearrangement joins TRBV9 to TRBJ1-4; tentatively, D is TRBD1 (5 bases). From germline, CDR1 is SGDLS and CDR2 YYNGEE. The ends were cut back, 0 bases at V and 8 bases at J, with 14 bases in the middle. This CDR3 contains 15 residues. This CDR3 is CASSVGWGLSEKLFF. CDR3 DNA sequence: TGTGCCAGCAGCGTAGGGTGGGGGTTGTCGGAAAAACTGTTTTTT.

The J gene is TRBJ2-1, the V gene TRBV5-1; 10 bases are shared with TRBD2. After removal of 4 bases from V and 4 bases from J, the junction contained 2 bases not matched to a gene. Per germline, CDR1 SGHRS and CDR2 YFSETQ. The CDR3 covers 14 residues. The CDR3 DNA follows: TGCGCCAGCAGCCCGACTAGCGGGTACAATGAGCAGTTCTTC. It encodes CASSPTSGYNEQFF.

This clone occurred once. The chain is built from TRBV11-2 and TRBJ2-5; D is perhaps TRBD1 (6 bases). The length of the CDR3 is 15 residues. From germline, CDR1 is SGHAT and CDR2 FQNNGV. V gave up 4 bases and J gave up 5 bases, with 17 bases separating them. This chain's CDR3 is CASSSSGGGWETQYF. For the CDR3, the DNA is TGTGCCAGCAGCTCTAGTGGGGGCGGGTGGGAGACCCAGTACTTC.

This clone occurred once. V usage is TRBV28 and J usage is TRBJ2-7, with D tentatively TRBD2 (7 bases). The V end lost 6 bases, the J end lost 0 bases, and 15 bases lay between the germline ends. The germline gives CDR1 MDHEN, CDR2 SYDVKM. The CDR3 extends over 15 amino acids. DNA of the CDR3: TGTGCCAGCAGGTCGGGCGGGGGCGGCTCCTACGAGCAGTACTTC. Translation gives CASRSGGGGSYEQYF.

In this sample, this clone turned up a few times. The chain carries TRBV19 and TRBJ2-3; 8 nucleotides agree with TRBD2. This CDR3 is built from 14 residues. The germline gives CDR1 LNHDA, CDR2 SQIVND (reference sequence). Trimming at V came to 5 bases and at J to 9 bases, leaving 10 bases not matched to a gene. CDR3 DNA: TGTGCCAGTAGTGGGGGGGGCGCGGGAGGCACGCAGTATTTT. Its translation is CASSGGGAGGTQYF.

The chain joins TRBV5-5 to TRBJ2-7; perhaps TRBD2 as D (6 bases). The CDR3 sequence is 17 residues long. Deletions cut 4 bases from V and 5 bases from J, with 25 bases between. CDR1 is SGHKS, CDR2 YYEKEE, per germline (reference sequence). CDR3 DNA: TGTGCCAGCAGCAACACGGGAGTAGGGTGGAGGCCTAACGAGCAGTACTTC. It codes for CASSNTGVGWRPNEQYF.

The rearrangement joins TRBV25-1 to TRBJ1-2; no reliable D call. Between the trimmed V and J ends, which lost 6 bases and 8 bases, there was a span of 7 bases. The germline gives CDR1 MGHDK, CDR2 SYGVNS. The CDR3 spans 10 residues. This CDR3 reads CASRPPGYTF. CDR3 DNA: TGTGCCAGCAGACCCCCCGGCTACACCTTC.

V is TRBV29-1 and J is TRBJ1-1; TRBD1 might be the D (5 bases). The V and J ends lost 4 bases and 1 base respectively, with 13 bases between them. The CDR3 spans 14 residues. The germline V gene encodes CDR1 SQVTM and CDR2 ANQGSEA. The CDR3 DNA reads as TGCAGCGTTGTCCCCAGGGTCCCGAACACTGAAGCTTTCTTT. Its protein is CSVVPRVPNTEAFF.

Worth noting for this clone: Its ends do not fully match the called genes, so a read error is possible. This chain connects TRBV9 to TRBJ2-1, with D perhaps being TRBD1 or TRBD2 (5 bases each). The CDR3 is 13 residues long. CDR1 and CDR2 from the germline V gene are SGDLS and YYNGEE. The CDR3, as DNA: TGTGCCAGCAGCGTAGCTACCAGGGACCCATCGATCTTC. Protein product: CASSVATRDPSIF.

This chain connects TRBV6-5 to TRBJ2-7, with 7 bases that match TRBD1. This CDR3 contains 14 residues. With 7 bases clipped from V and 4 bases from J, the junction kept 10 bases outside the gene matches. Germline loops: CDR1 MNHEY, CDR2 SVGAGI. CDR3: CASKKTGSGYEQYF. CDR3 sequence (DNA): TGTGCCAGCAAAAAGACAGGGTCCGGGTACGAGCAGTACTTC.

The CDR3 nucleotides are TGTGCCAGCAGCTTAGCGCTTGGAGGTTCTGGCTACACCTTC. Its translation is CASSLALGGSGYTF. V gene TRBV7-9 combines with J gene TRBJ1-2; D unclear. Per germline, CDR1 SEHNR and CDR2 FQNEAQ (reference sequence). The CDR3 loop spans 14 amino acids. Deletions cut 0 bases from V and 7 bases from J, with 12 bases between.

J is TRBJ1-4 and V is TRBV18; the D gene is possibly TRBD1 (5 bases). The ends were cut back, 8 bases at V and 4 bases at J, with 14 bases in the middle. The germline V gene has CDR1 KGHSH and CDR2 LQKENI. This CDR3 contains 14 residues. CDR3 sequence: CASSISTDNEKLFF. The CDR3 nucleotides are TGTGCCAGCAGTATATCGACAGATAATGAAAAACTGTTTTTT.

This rearrangement joins TRBV6-1 to TRBJ2-7, with D tentatively TRBD1 or TRBD2 (5 bases each). V lost 8 bases and J lost 4, with 21 bases in between. The germline V gene has CDR1 MNHNS and CDR2 SASEGT. There are 15 residues in the CDR3. The CDR3 sequence: CASGRWGRSLYEQYF. DNA for the CDR3: TGTGCCAGCGGAAGGTGGGGACGGTCTTTATACGAGCAGTACTTC.

In its sample, this clone was seen a few times. This chain connects TRBV28 to TRBJ1-2; no definite D call. Germline V CDR1 and CDR2: MDHEN, SYDVKM. The ends were cut back, 2 bases at V and 3 bases at J, with 7 bases in the middle. This CDR3 region has 13 residues. Here the CDR3 reads CASSLGPYYGYTF. DNA of the CDR3: TGTGCCAGCAGTTTAGGACCGTACTATGGCTACACCTTC.

This chain uses TRBV15 with TRBJ2-1; 7 nucleotides align to TRBD2. The CDR3 runs 16 residues. Germline assignment: CDR1 LNHNV and CDR2 YYDKDF (reference sequence). J gave up 1 base and V 3 bases, and 6 bases lay outside the gene matches. The CDR3 bases are TGTGCCACCAGCAGCCTGCCGGGGGGTTCCTACAATGAGCAGTTCTTC. Protein product: CATSSLPGGSYNEQFF. Looking up the rest from reference TRBV15 and TRBJ2-1 gives the full variable domain: DAMVIQNPRYQVTQFGKPVTLSCSQTLNHNVMYWYQQKSSQAPKLLFHYYDKDFNNEADTPDNFQSRRPNTSFCFLDIRSPGLGDTAMYLCATSSLPGGSYNEQFFGPGTRLTVL.

This chain connects TRBV19 to TRBJ2-7; 12 bases agree with TRBD2. The junction had 3 bases not matched to a gene; V was cut back by 4 bases and J by 2 bases. The CDR3 is made up of 15 amino acids. CDR1 and CDR2 (germline): LNHDA, SQIVND (reference sequence). CDR3 region: CASSRTSGTTYEQYF. The CDR3 DNA follows: TGTGCCAGTAGTAGGACTAGCGGGACCACCTACGAGCAGTACTTC.

The genes are TRBV6-6 and TRBJ1-5; D possibly corresponds to TRBD1 (5 bases). The CDR3 runs to 15 residues. Germline V lookup: CDR1 MNHNY, CDR2 SVGAGI (reference sequence). V was pared by 6 bases and J by 1 base, with 13 bases between. The CDR3 DNA sequence: TGTGCCAGCAGGGGGACGGGTGGGAGCAATCAGCCCCAGCATTTT. As protein: CASRGTGGSNQPQHF.

The chain joins TRBV27 to TRBJ2-1; possible D gene TRBD1, 5 bases. From germline, CDR1 is MNHEY and CDR2 SMNVEV (reference sequence). V gave up 5 bases and J gave up 10 bases, with 12 bases separating them. CDR3 length equals 12 residues. CDR3 nucleotides: TGTGCCAGCAGTCCTAGGGGTTACGAGCAGTTCTTC. This codes for CASSPRGYEQFF.

This clone has a single count. The V gene is TRBV6-6, the J gene TRBJ2-1; 7 bases fit TRBD2. CDR3 size: 14 residues. Germline V CDR1 and CDR2: MNHNY, SVGAGI (reference sequence). With 2 bases clipped from V and 6 bases from J, the junction kept 4 bases outside the gene matches. This CDR3 reads CASSYGGLTNEQFF. Written as DNA, the CDR3 is TGTGCCAGCAGTTACGGGGGACTAACCAATGAGCAGTTCTTC.

The rearrangement links TRBV6-5 to TRBJ2-7; 8 nucleotides align to TRBD1. From germline, CDR1 is MNHEY and CDR2 SVGAGI. This CDR3 region has 14 residues. V trimming: 5 bases; J trimming: 3 bases; junction bases outside the gene matches: 6. CDR3 in DNA: TGTGCCAGCAGTAGGACAGGGTTTGGCTACGAGCAGTACTTC. This sequence encodes CASSRTGFGYEQYF.